This T cell receptor beta chain was sequenced in a study of cytomegalovirus exposure and HLA in healthy donors. Regarding the study as a whole: Judged likely to be a sequencing artifact was a cluster of highly shared sequence variants.

The V and J ends lost 4 bases and 0 bases, in that order; junction bases with no gene match: 9. Germline CDR1 MNHNS, CDR2 SASEGT. The CDR3 has 17 amino acids. The primer mix had 60 Vbeta and 13 Jbeta primers. TCRdb keeps only in-frame clones here, not all; method: immunoSEQ multiplex PCR. The table shows some 180,000 clones, with roughly 75% occurring only once. Turning to this clone: The target antigen is unknown.

The receptor's source is a woman in her 30s in good health and CMV-seronegative. The rearrangement uses TRBV6-1 and TRBJ2-3; 8 bases line up with TRBD1. Sequencing was carried out using PBMCs. CDR3 DNA sequence: TGTGCCAGCAGTGCCCACATCAGGGGGCCTAGCACAGATACGCAGTATTTT. Protein: CASSAHIRGPSTDTQYF.